This T cell receptor beta chain was sequenced during a study of blood T cell repertoires in COVID-19. This clone was counted a single time. As originally analysed: Researchers report that nucleated cell counts were estimated from reference gene primer amplification. Only in-frame clones appear in the TCRdb table, and some are missing; sequencing was by immunoSEQ multiplex PCR. V and J calls and clone size follow that table, whereas D and trimming were derived from the DNA. This sample has fewer than 200,000 clones, with roughly 76% found just once. V gave up 3 bases and J gave up 4 bases, with 18 bases separating them. The germline V gene encodes CDR1 GTSNPN and CDR2 SVGIG (reference sequence). This CDR3 spans 15 amino acids.

Sequencing input: peripheral blood. The TCR was taken from a woman in her forties or fifties with active or convalescent COVID-19. The chain links TRBV30 to TRBJ1-2; a weak D match, TRBD1 (6 bases). The CDR3 nucleotides are TGTGCCTGGAGCCCAATGACAGGAGCGCTCTATGGCTACACCTTC. Its protein product is CAWSPMTGALYGYTF.